The entry below gives a single T cell receptor beta chain sequence along with its context. What it recognizes is unknown. The data were taken from a study of cytomegalovirus exposure and HLA in healthy donors. General study results and limits: Around 160 TCR beta chains were listed as cytomegalovirus-associated. According to a later analysis, most TCR beta chains associated with CMV appeared HLA-restricted. Across all donors, roughly uniform sequencing depth was an assumption of the presence/absence analyses.

Germline V gene lookup returns CDR1 SGHNT and CDR2 YYREEE (reference sequence). Trimming at V came to 0 bases and at J to 6 bases, leaving 4 bases not matched to a gene. This CDR3 has 15 amino acids. The PCR contained 60 Vbeta and 13 Jbeta primers. Clones were read by immunoSEQ multiplex PCR, and TCRdb kept only the in-frame ones, dropping some. The sample includes tens of thousands of clones, roughly 79% of them seen just once. The J gene is TRBJ2-7, the V gene TRBV5-4; 12 bases fit TRBD2. The sequence was collected from a man aged 45-60 years in good health and CMV-seronegative. The sample consisted of PBMCs. The CDR3 loop reads CASSLDRLAGVEQYF. Here the CDR3 DNA reads TGTGCCAGCAGCTTGGATCGACTAGCGGGAGTCGAGCAGTACTTC.